This entry is about one T cell receptor (beta chain). Only in-frame clones appear in the TCRdb table, and some are missing; sequencing was by immunoSEQ multiplex PCR. The table shows 40,000 to 55,000 clones, with about 80% occurring only once. This CDR3 comprises 14 residues. Trimming pared 5 bases from V and 5 bases from J, leaving 13 bases between. Germline CDR1 reads SGHTA; CDR2 reads FQGNSA. These data belong to a study of OX40 agonist ivuxolimab in advanced cancers. This chain links TRBV7-2 with TRBJ1-5; TRBD1 might be the D (5 bases). The sample in question was CD4+ or CD8+ T cells sorted from blood, obtained in a trial of the OX40 agonist ivuxolimab. The source is an adult with an advanced solid tumor such as melanoma, head and neck, liver or kidney cancer. The CDR3 DNA sequence: TGTGCCAGCAGCCTAGGGTGGGGGGATCAGCCCCAGCATTTT. This codes for CASSLGWGDQPQHF.